This TCR beta chain was documented in a study of CD8 T cells in ankylosing spondylitis. TCRdb re-derived calls from the 5' RACE reads in MiXCR, one entry per CDR3 protein. The sample lists under 250,000 distinct CDR3 sequences, about 26% occurring once. This clonotype has more than one count but fewer than ten. V was trimmed by 4 bases and J by 2 bases, leaving 21 bases between them. The CDR3 sequence is 18 residues long. This TCR was recovered from a male donor with ankylosing spondylitis or in good health (not recorded which). The rearrangement uses TRBV12-3 or TRBV12-4 and TRBJ1-3, with D possibly TRBD1 on 5 matching bases. Sample: blood, either unsorted or a sorted T cell fraction (not recorded which). DNA for the CDR3: TGTGCCAGCAGTTGGATGGCAGGGTCTCTGATTGCTGGAAACACCATATATTTT. Translation: CASSWMAGSLIAGNTIYF.